These 8 T cell receptor beta chains share one sample of origin, sequenced in a study of cytomegalovirus exposure and HLA in healthy donors. The primer mix had 60 Vbeta and 13 Jbeta primers. The method was immunoSEQ multiplex PCR; TCRdb's version includes in-frame clones alone and lacks a portion of them. Of about 150,000 clones listed, roughly four fifths are singletons. The sequenced sample consisted of PBMCs. These receptors came from a man between 18 and 35 years old in good health and CMV-seronegative.

This rearrangement joins TRBV9 to TRBJ2-2; tentatively, D is TRBD1 (5 bases). Germline V gene sequence: CDR1 SGDLS, CDR2 YYNGEE. The CDR3 totals 18 residues. V was cut by 3 bases and J by 6 bases, with 24 bases left in between. CDR3 DNA sequence: TGTGCCAGCAGCGCCCCGGCAGGGCAGGGAAGTAACCCCGGGGAGCTGTTTTTT. It is translated as CASSAPAGQGSNPGELFF. The whole variable domain, remainder taken from reference TRBV9 and TRBJ2-2, is DSGVTQTPKHLITATGQRVTLRCSPRSGDLSVYWYQQSLDQGLQFLIQYYNGEERAKGNILERFSAQQFPDLHSELNLSSLELGDSALYFCASSAPAGQGSNPGELFFGEGSRLTVL.

The V gene is TRBV5-1, the J gene TRBJ2-3, with D maybe TRBD2 (5 bases). CDR1 is SGHRS and CDR2 is YFSETQ in the germline V gene. V was clipped by 2 bases and J by 5 bases, with 12 bases between them. This CDR3 contains 14 residues. This chain's CDR3 is CASSFEGLVDTQYF. CDR3 nucleotides: TGCGCCAGCAGCTTCGAGGGATTGGTAGATACGCAGTATTTT.

This chain links TRBV6-5 with TRBJ1-5, with D perhaps TRBD1 (6 bases). Trimming shortened V by 6 bases and J by 0 bases, and 9 bases separated the two germline ends. CDR3 size: 14 residues. Germline-derived CDR1 and CDR2 are MNHEY and SVGAGI. The CDR3 is CASRPGVSNQPQHF. CDR3 coding DNA: TGTGCCAGCAGACCAGGGGTTAGCAATCAGCCCCAGCATTTT.

The J gene is TRBJ1-4, the V gene TRBV5-1; 9 nucleotides align to TRBD1. V dropped 1 base and J dropped 1; count of bases not matched to a gene: 5. CDR3 length equals 17 residues. Looked up from germline, CDR1 is SGHRS and CDR2 is YFSETQ. CDR3 in DNA: TGCGCCAGCAGCTTGAACGGGGGACAGGGAACTAATGAAAAACTGTTTTTT. Translated, it gives CASSLNGGQGTNEKLFF.

The rearrangement uses TRBV7-6 and TRBJ2-3; D is undetermined. This CDR3 is 14 amino acids long. Germline V gene lookup returns CDR1 SGHVS and CDR2 FNYEAQ. Trimming removed 5 bases from V and 6 bases from J, with 15 bases in between. CDR3 region: CASSLPDSQDTQYF. The CDR3 DNA sequence: TGTGCCAGCAGCCTGCCGGATAGCCAGGATACGCAGTATTTT.

This chain links TRBV6-5 with TRBJ2-5; TRBD2 matches at 8 bases. After removal of 6 bases from V and 1 base from J, the junction contained 4 bases not matched to a gene. Germline V CDR1 and CDR2: MNHEY, SVGAGI. The CDR3 runs to 14 residues. CDR3 sequence (DNA): TGTGCCAGCAGCCGGGGGGGAGCCCAAGAGACCCAGTACTTC. Protein sequence: CASSRGGAQETQYF.

The chain uses TRBV6-5 and TRBJ2-6; 8 bases fit TRBD2. Germline trimming cut 4 bases from V and 1 base from J; bases unmatched to any gene: 3. CDR1 and CDR2 from the germline V gene are MNHEY and SVGAGI. The CDR3 has 16 residues. This chain's CDR3 is CASSSSGGSGANVLTF. In DNA form, the CDR3 reads TGTGCCAGCAGTTCGTCGGGGGGGTCTGGGGCCAACGTCCTGACTTTC.

This clone showed up just a few times. The rearrangement uses TRBV7-9 and TRBJ2-3; 10 nucleotides line up with TRBD2. Trimming cost V 5 bases and J 0 bases; bases outside gene matches: 5. CDR3 length equals 16 residues. Germline-derived CDR1 and CDR2 are SEHNR and FQNEAQ (reference sequence). The CDR3 nucleotides read TGTGCCAGCAGCCCTACGACTAGCGGGAGCACAGATACGCAGTATTTT. Translated, it gives CASSPTTSGSTDTQYF.